Presented here are 20 T cell receptor beta chains from one specimen sequenced in a study of OX40 agonist ivuxolimab in advanced cancers. Method: immunoSEQ multiplex PCR; TCRdb's copy keeps in-frame clones and lacks some. The profile shows about 20,000 clones, 80% to 90% of them singletons. Sequencing used CD4+ or CD8+ T cells sorted from blood, obtained in a trial of the OX40 agonist ivuxolimab. These TCRs come from an adult with an advanced solid tumor such as melanoma, head and neck, liver or kidney cancer.

The V call is TRBV29-1, the J call TRBJ1-1, with a tentative D call TRBD1 (5 bases). This CDR3 has 14 amino acids. V was cut by 1 base and J by 1 base, with 10 bases left in between. Germline-derived CDR1 and CDR2 are SQVTM and ANQGSEA. CDR3 nucleotides: TGCAGCGTTGAAGGATTGGGGGGGAACACTGAAGCTTTCTTT. This encodes CSVEGLGGNTEAFF.

In the case of this clone: A read error may account for a junction end that differs from germline. The genes are TRBV28 and TRBJ2-1, with 12 nucleotides matching TRBD2. The CDR3 is made up of 14 amino acids. CDR1 is MDHEN and CDR2 is SYDVKM in the germline V gene. Written as DNA, the CDR3 is TGTGCCAGCAGTTTGGGGACTAGCGGGTCAACAGGGGTCTTC. Amino acids: CASSLGTSGSTGVF.

This chain connects TRBV6-5 to TRBJ1-1; D may be TRBD1 (5 bases). This CDR3 contains 15 residues. V was trimmed by 0 bases and J by 5 bases, leaving 13 bases between them. CDR1 is MNHEY, CDR2 SVGAGI, per germline. The CDR3 loop reads CASSYSRGMGTEAFF. CDR3 in DNA: TGTGCCAGCAGTTACTCCCGGGGGATGGGGACTGAAGCTTTCTTT.

The rearrangement links TRBV6-5 to TRBJ2-7; D is perhaps TRBD2 (6 bases). The CDR3 spans 14 residues. Looked up from germline, CDR1 is MNHEY and CDR2 is SVGAGI. Trimming cost V 5 bases and J 7 bases, with 18 bases left between them. CDR3 amino acids: CASSDWPGVHEQYF. The CDR3 nucleotides are TGTGCCAGCAGTGACTGGCCGGGAGTTCATGAGCAGTACTTC.

In DNA form, the CDR3 reads TGTGCCAGCAGATCCCAGGTGTATGGCTACACCTTC. Protein: CASRSQVYGYTF. The chain links TRBV6-5 to TRBJ1-2, with D uncertain. CDR1 is MNHEY, CDR2 SVGAGI, per germline. V was trimmed by 6 bases and J by 5 bases, leaving 10 bases between them. CDR3 length: 12 amino acids.

The chain has TRBV2 and TRBJ2-1; D may correspond to TRBD1 or TRBD2 (5 bases each). The germline V gene has CDR1 SNHLY and CDR2 FYNNEI. This CDR3 has 15 amino acids. V lost 8 bases and J 8 bases, leaving 22 bases between the germline ends. CDR3 protein: CASLGDNSHVHEQFF. In DNA form, the CDR3 reads TGTGCCAGCCTGGGGGATAATTCGCACGTGCATGAGCAGTTCTTC.

The table lists this clone with a few counts. The chain carries TRBV19 and TRBJ1-5; D not resolved. Deletions cut 3 bases from V and 6 bases from J, with 6 bases between. CDR3 length equals 12 residues. Germline V lookup: CDR1 LNHDA, CDR2 SQIVND (reference sequence). As DNA, the CDR3 is TGTGCCAGTAGTATGGGGAGTCAGCCCCAGCATTTT. This translates into CASSMGSQPQHF.

This sequence joins TRBV9 and TRBJ2-1; 13 bases agree with TRBD2. V dropped 0 bases and J dropped 1; count of bases not matched to a gene: 10. The CDR3 totals 20 residues. CDR1 is SGDLS, CDR2 YYNGEE, per germline. This chain's CDR3 is CASSVEGTSGVLTSYNEQFF. In nucleotides, the CDR3 is TGTGCCAGCAGCGTAGAGGGGACTAGCGGGGTGTTGACTTCCTACAATGAGCAGTTCTTC.

This clone has only a few counts. One end of the junction does not line up with germline, which may come from a read error. The J gene is TRBJ2-7, the V gene TRBV7-7; D ambiguous. CDR3 length equals 12 residues. The germline V gene has CDR1 SSHAT and CDR2 FNYEAQ (reference sequence). This CDR3 reads CASSLNGYEQYF. CDR3 nucleotides: TGTGCTAGCAGCTTAAACGGCTACGAGCAGTACTTC.

The CDR3 coding sequence is TGTGCCAGCAGCCAAGTCGGGACAGGGGCAAACTACGAGCAGTACTTC. Its translation is CASSQVGTGANYEQYF. The chain is built from TRBV4-2 and TRBJ2-7; 10 nucleotides align to TRBD1. Germline CDR1 reads LGHNA; CDR2 reads YNFKEQ. The CDR3 covers 16 residues. Trimming took 1 base from V and 3 from J; bases not matched to a gene: 6.

This chain connects TRBV27 to TRBJ2-2, with TRBD1 matching over 8 bases. This CDR3 is 15 amino acids long. Germline V gene lookup returns CDR1 MNHEY and CDR2 SMNVEV (reference sequence). The V and J ends lost 6 bases and 4 bases, in that order; junction bases with no gene match: 7. DNA for the CDR3: TGTGCCAGCAGCCTCGGACAGGGTTCCACCGGGGAGCTGTTTTTT. Residues: CASSLGQGSTGELFF.

This chain links TRBV5-8 with TRBJ2-7; 10 positions match TRBD1. The germline CDR1 and CDR2 sequences are SGHTS and YDEGEE. This CDR3 spans 14 amino acids. The V segment lost 4 bases and the J segment 5 bases; nucleotides outside the gene matches: 6. CDR3 DNA: TGTGCCAGCAGCGCGGGACAGGGGATCAACGAGCAGTACTTC. Translated, it gives CASSAGQGINEQYF.

This chain connects TRBV25-1 to TRBJ2-1, with 8 positions matching TRBD2. Trimming cost V 0 bases and J 6 bases; bases outside gene matches: 10. Per the germline V gene, CDR1 is MGHDK and CDR2 is SYGVNS. The CDR3 is 17 amino acids. CDR3 DNA: TGTGCCAGCAGTGAATATTTTGCGGGGGGACCGAGCAATGAGCAGTTCTTC. It specifies CASSEYFAGGPSNEQFF.

J is TRBJ2-3 and V is TRBV30; a possible D gene is TRBD2 (6 bases). Germline V gene lookup returns CDR1 GTSNPN and CDR2 SVGIG (reference sequence). Trimming took 1 base from V and 2 from J, leaving 10 bases between them. The CDR3 extends over 14 amino acids. CDR3: CAWSAGGDTDTQYF. The CDR3 region has the DNA TGTGCCTGGAGTGCCGGAGGGGACACAGATACGCAGTATTTT.

The chain is built from TRBV13 and TRBJ1-1, with unresolved D. CDR1 PRHDT and CDR2 FYEKMQ come from the germline V gene (reference sequence). V shed 0 bases and J shed 5 bases, with 7 bases lying between them. This CDR3 contains 13 residues. The CDR3 coding sequence is TGTGCCAGCAGCTTAGGGGGCGGTACTGAAGCTTTCTTT. Translated: CASSLGGGTEAFF.

The chain uses TRBV7-9 and TRBJ2-2; 7 bases are shared with TRBD1. J lost 4 bases, V lost 4 bases, and 6 bases had no gene match. This CDR3 contains 15 residues. Germline V lookup: CDR1 SEHNR, CDR2 FQNEAQ (reference sequence). CDR3 sequence (DNA): TGTGCCAGCAGCTACCGGGACAGCCCCACCGGGGAGCTGTTTTTT. Translating it yields CASSYRDSPTGELFF.

This clone was detected only once. This rearrangement joins TRBV19 to TRBJ2-1; 11 bases agree with TRBD2. CDR3 length equals 13 residues. CDR1 is LNHDA, CDR2 SQIVND, per germline (reference sequence). Unmatched junction bases numbered 0, after V lost 6 bases and J lost 5 bases. The CDR3 DNA sequence: TGTGCCAGTAGACTAGCGGGAGACAATGAGCAGTTCTTC. It specifies CASRLAGDNEQFF.

In this sample, this clone turned up once. The J gene is TRBJ1-1, the V gene TRBV19; TRBD1 might be the D (5 bases). Trimming left V 1 base short and J 4 bases short, with 10 bases between. Germline lookup yields CDR1 LNHDA and CDR2 SQIVND (reference sequence). The CDR3 totals 14 residues. CDR3 DNA sequence: TGTGCCAGTAGTATAGGGAAGGGGTTCACTGAAGCTTTCTTT. It is translated as CASSIGKGFTEAFF.

This CDR3 reads CAISEAGGYGNEQFF. The CDR3 DNA is TGTGCCATCAGTGAGGCGGGGGGTTACGGCAATGAGCAGTTCTTC. The rearrangement links TRBV10-3 to TRBJ2-1; the match to TRBD2 covers 8 bases. V shed 2 bases, J shed 6 bases, and the junction held 6 bases outside the gene matches. The CDR3 has 15 residues. The germline CDR1 and CDR2 sequences are ENHRY and SYGVKD.

This sequence joins TRBV7-6 and TRBJ1-1; TRBD1 might be the D (5 bases). V shed 4 bases and J shed 1 base, with 13 bases lying between them. Germline V gene sequence: CDR1 SGHVS, CDR2 FNYEAQ. The CDR3 is 15 residues long. Here the CDR3 reads CASSWGGSGNTEAFF. CDR3 nucleotides: TGTGCCAGCAGCTGGGGGGGATCGGGGAACACTGAAGCTTTCTTT.